A selection of T cell receptor beta chains follows, all from one sample in a study of human T cells and chemical hapten exposure. TCRdb re-called the RACE reads with MiXCR, one entry per CDR3 protein. The sample consists of some 400,000 distinct CDR3 sequences, roughly 4.8% of them appearing once. This specimen was whole blood, taken in connection with sensitization to the hapten diphenylcyclopropenone (DPC). The receptors derive from a woman between 45 and 65 years old with alopecia areata. Some clones in this sample may be carry-over from other donors' samples. Each CDR3 is given with its conserved first and last residue. The D gene is left open where the match is weak. Rows may omit the clone size; those that give it use once, few, many or a size class.

d_call: .; clone_size: many; v_call: TRBV6-5; j_call: TRBJ2-5; cdr3_aa: CASSSLGETQYF; cdr3_nt: TGTGCCAGCAGTTCATTGGGCGAAACCCAGTACTTC
d_call: .; clone_size: .; v_call: TRBV20-1; j_call: TRBJ2-3; cdr3_aa: CSASLLEDTQYF; cdr3_nt: TGCAGTGCTAGCCTTCTAGAGGATACGCAGTATTTT
d_call: TRBD2; clone_size: many; v_call: TRBV6-2/TRBV6-3; j_call: TRBJ2-2; cdr3_aa: CASSYQLADTGELFF; cdr3_nt: TGTGCCAGCAGTTACCAGCTAGCGGACACCGGGGAGCTGTTTTTT
d_call: .; clone_size: .; v_call: TRBV9; j_call: TRBJ2-3; cdr3_aa: CASSVASATDTQYF; cdr3_nt: TGTGCCAGCAGCGTAGCTTCGGCCACAGATACGCAGTATTTT
d_call: .; clone_size: many; v_call: TRBV12-3/TRBV12-4; j_call: TRBJ1-4; cdr3_aa: CASSLGPIKGEKLFF; cdr3_nt: TGTGCCAGCAGTTTAGGCCCTATTAAGGGTGAAAAACTGTTTTTT
d_call: .; clone_size: .; v_call: TRBV29-1; j_call: TRBJ2-2; cdr3_aa: CSVEGENTGELFF; cdr3_nt: TGCAGCGTTGAGGGGGAGAACACCGGGGAGCTGTTTTTT
d_call: TRBD1; clone_size: few; v_call: TRBV4-1; j_call: TRBJ1-4; cdr3_aa: CASSLRTGGSATNEKLFF; cdr3_nt: TGCGCCAGCAGCCTAAGGACAGGGGGCAGTGCAACTAATGAAAAACTGTTTTTT
d_call: TRBD1; clone_size: many; v_call: TRBV3-1; j_call: TRBJ1-6; cdr3_aa: CASSQSGQGHSPLHF; cdr3_nt: TGTGCCAGCAGCCAATCCGGACAGGGTCATTCACCCCTCCACTTT
d_call: .; clone_size: .; v_call: TRBV20-1; j_call: TRBJ2-4; cdr3_aa: CSASPGMDIQYF; cdr3_nt: TGCAGTGCTAGTCCAGGGATGGACATTCAGTACTTC
d_call: .; clone_size: many; v_call: TRBV6-2/TRBV6-3; j_call: TRBJ2-3; cdr3_aa: CAILQTTQADTQYF; cdr3_nt: TGTGCCATCCTCCAAACCACCCAGGCAGATACGCAGTATTTT
d_call: .; clone_size: many; v_call: TRBV28; j_call: TRBJ1-1; cdr3_aa: CASRTTPGPMNTEAFF; cdr3_nt: TGTGCCAGCAGGACCACTCCGGGGCCAATGAACACTGAAGCTTTCTTT
d_call: .; clone_size: many; v_call: TRBV30; j_call: TRBJ2-3; cdr3_aa: CAWGIAVSTDTQYF; cdr3_nt: TGTGCCTGGGGAATAGCGGTGAGCACAGATACGCAGTATTTT
d_call: .; clone_size: many; v_call: TRBV20-1; j_call: TRBJ1-2; cdr3_aa: CSARQGTYGYTF; cdr3_nt: TGCAGTGCTAGACAGGGAACCTATGGCTACACCTTC
d_call: .; clone_size: few; v_call: TRBV15; j_call: TRBJ2-3; cdr3_aa: CATSRDKMGRSDTQYF; cdr3_nt: TGTGCCACCAGCAGAGATAAAATGGGGCGAAGTGATACGCAGTATTTT
d_call: .; clone_size: many; v_call: TRBV6-5; j_call: TRBJ2-2; cdr3_aa: CASSAVGGGTGELFF; cdr3_nt: TGTGCCAGCAGTGCGGTCGGGGGCGGCACCGGGGAGCTGTTTTTT
d_call: TRBD1; clone_size: many; v_call: TRBV3-1; j_call: TRBJ2-1; cdr3_aa: CASSRDSGSYNEQFF; cdr3_nt: TGTGCCAGCAGCCGGGACAGTGGCTCCTACAATGAGCAGTTCTTC
d_call: .; clone_size: .; v_call: TRBV6-5; j_call: TRBJ1-5; cdr3_aa: CASRGRGQPQHF; cdr3_nt: TGTGCCAGCAGGGGTAGAGGGCAGCCCCAGCATTTT
d_call: .; clone_size: many; v_call: TRBV7-8; j_call: TRBJ1-3; cdr3_aa: CASSLGAGMRGNTIYF; cdr3_nt: TGTGCCAGCAGCTTAGGCGCAGGGATGCGTGGAAACACCATATATTTT
d_call: TRBD1; clone_size: .; v_call: TRBV10-2; j_call: TRBJ2-2; cdr3_aa: CASGPRGTGAAGELFF; cdr3_nt: TGCGCCAGCGGCCCTCGAGGGACAGGGGCCGCCGGGGAGCTGTTTTTT
d_call: .; clone_size: .; v_call: TRBV2; j_call: TRBJ2-5; cdr3_aa: CASSIEGGPRETQYF; cdr3_nt: TGTGCCAGCAGTATCGAGGGGGGCCCTCGAGAGACCCAGTACTTC
d_call: .; clone_size: many; v_call: TRBV20-1; j_call: TRBJ2-5; cdr3_aa: CSAKGQETQYF; cdr3_nt: TGCAGTGCGAAAGGCCAAGAGACCCAGTACTTC